The 28 T cell receptor beta chains below all came from one sample that was sequenced in a study of shared clonotypes between healthy human individuals (dated by TCRdb to the early 2020s). Library generation was performed with the immunoSEQ multiplex PCR assay. As stored in TCRdb, this immuneACCESS dataset retains in-frame rearrangements with V and J assigned. A fraction of the clones does not appear; measured against another copy, unresolved V genes explain less than half of the discrepancy, and the remainder lacks a known reason. The sample table lists approximately 640,000 clones, less than 95% of them with a count of one. The ten largest account for 34% of the sample. Sample: memory CD8+ T cells from PBMCs. Interpreted using the paper, the cell subset or site label stands for: CD45RO+ cells pooled with CCR7-negative TemRA cells. These receptors were obtained from a man between 18 and 35 years old in good health. Some clones in this sample may be carry-over from other donors' samples.

This clone was detected a few times. The rearrangement uses TRBV2 and TRBJ1-5; maybe TRBD1 (5 bases). Trimming left V 7 bases short and J 9 bases short, with 16 bases between. In germline, CDR1 is SNHLY, CDR2 FYNNEI. The CDR3 spans 13 residues. CDR3 sequence: CASTEEGFGPQHF. The CDR3, as DNA: TGTGCCAGCACCGAAGAGGGGTTTGGGCCCCAGCATTTT.

The genes are TRBV2 and TRBJ2-1; D possibly corresponds to TRBD2 (7 bases). Trimming shortened V by 4 bases and J by 6 bases, and 13 bases separated the two germline ends. CDR3 length: 14 residues. CDR1 and CDR2 (germline): SNHLY, FYNNEI. The CDR3 sequence is CASSAGGPGNEQFF. The DNA for the CDR3 is TGTGCCAGCAGTGCCGGGGGGCCGGGCAATGAGCAGTTCTTC.

CDR3 coding DNA: TGTGCCAGCAAACTCCGGGAGGCCCCCAATGAGCAGTTCTTC. This gives the protein CASKLREAPNEQFF. This rearrangement joins TRBV2 to TRBJ2-1; 7 nucleotides align to TRBD2. V was pared by 7 bases and J by 6 bases, with 9 bases of the junction left unmatched. CDR3 length: 14 residues. Per germline, CDR1 SNHLY and CDR2 FYNNEI.

The J gene is TRBJ2-3, the V gene TRBV28; D perhaps matches TRBD2 (6 bases). This CDR3 region has 15 residues. V shed 1 base and J shed 2 bases, with 10 bases lying between them. Germline lookup yields CDR1 MDHEN and CDR2 SYDVKM. The CDR3 DNA follows: TGTGCCAGCAGTTTATCTGTGGACTACACAGATACGCAGTATTTT. It specifies CASSLSVDYTDTQYF.

A few counts support this clone. The CDR3 region has the DNA TGTGCCAGCAGCGGCCCAACCATGAACACTGAAGCTTTCTTT. This sequence encodes CASSGPTMNTEAFF. The genes are TRBV9 and TRBJ1-1; D not resolved. Trimming removed 3 bases from V and 0 bases from J, with 9 bases in between. CDR3 length: 14 amino acids. The germline CDR1 and CDR2 sequences are SGDLS and YYNGEE. The full variable domain, with the rest looked up from reference TRBV9 and TRBJ1-1, is DSGVTQTPKHLITATGQRVTLRCSPRSGDLSVYWYQQSLDQGLQFLIQYYNGEERAKGNILERFSAQQFPDLHSELNLSSLELGDSALYFCASSGPTMNTEAFFGQGTRLTVV.

The chain employs TRBV4-3 and TRBJ1-5, with D perhaps matching TRBD1 (5 bases). The CDR3 contains 15 residues. Trimming shortened V by 0 bases and J by 7 bases, and 13 bases separated the two germline ends. Germline loops: CDR1 LGHNA, CDR2 YSLEER. CDR3 nucleotides: TGCGCCAGCAGCCAAGATCCAGGGCGGGGGCAGCCCCAGCATTTT. Protein product: CASSQDPGRGQPQHF.

This chain connects TRBV7-9 to TRBJ2-3; TRBD2 is a possible D gene (6 bases). The V end lost 11 bases, the J end lost 3 bases, and 18 bases lay between the germline ends. Germline lookup yields CDR1 SEHNR and CDR2 FQNEAQ (reference sequence). CDR3 length: 14 amino acids. CDR3 protein: CAVVGGAQTDTQYF. DNA of the CDR3: TGTGCCGTTGTAGGCGGGGCCCAGACAGATACGCAGTATTTT.

The chain couples TRBV29-1 to TRBJ1-1; D ambiguous. Germline CDR1 SQVTM, CDR2 ANQGSEA. V was clipped by 4 bases and J by 4 bases, with 13 bases between them. The CDR3 totals 13 residues. In DNA form, the CDR3 reads TGCAGCGTTGGCGGGAGGTCGGGCACTGAAGCTTTCTTT. It specifies CSVGGRSGTEAFF.

The chain combines TRBV7-9 with TRBJ2-5, with 9 bases fitting TRBD1. Losses at the gene ends were 4 bases for V and 0 bases for J; bases not matched to a gene: 9. This CDR3 has 17 amino acids. Per germline, CDR1 SEHNR and CDR2 FQNEAQ (reference sequence). CDR3 sequence (DNA): TGTGCCAGCAGCTATTCTTACAGGGGGCTGAACCAAGAGACCCAGTACTTC. This sequence encodes CASSYSYRGLNQETQYF.

Here the CDR3 reads CASSYEGSSYEQYF. For the CDR3, the DNA is TGCGCCAGCAGCTACGAGGGGAGCTCCTACGAGCAGTACTTC. The gene calls are TRBV5-1 and TRBJ2-7, with D possibly being TRBD1 or TRBD2 (5 bases each). The V end was cut by 3 bases, the J end by 0 bases, with 10 bases between. Per the germline V gene, CDR1 is SGHRS and CDR2 is YFSETQ. CDR3 length equals 14 residues. Together with reference TRBV5-1 and TRBJ2-7, the CDR3 gives the full variable domain: KAGVTQTPRYLIKTRGQQVTLSCSPISGHRSVSWYQQTPGQGLQFLFEYFSETQRNKGNFPGRFSGRQFSNSRSEMNVSTLELGDSALYLCASSYEGSSYEQYFGPGTRLTVT.

This rearrangement joins TRBV28 to TRBJ2-1; unclear D gene. Germline V gives CDR1 MDHEN, CDR2 SYDVKM. This CDR3 has 13 amino acids. V was trimmed by 5 bases and J by 8 bases, leaving 13 bases between them. This CDR3 reads CASSVPMWDEQFF. The CDR3 DNA follows: TGTGCCAGCAGTGTCCCCATGTGGGATGAGCAGTTCTTC.

This clone was recorded many times. The chain carries TRBV7-9 and TRBJ1-5, with 7 bases fitting TRBD1. The trim removed 5 bases at V and 8 bases at J, leaving 15 bases unmatched. The CDR3 covers 16 residues. Germline CDR1 is SEHNR and CDR2 is FQNEAQ (reference sequence). The CDR3 loop reads CASSRRTGTEEEPQHF. For the CDR3, the DNA is TGTGCCAGCAGCCGCAGGACAGGCACAGAGGAGGAGCCCCAGCATTTT.

The chain joins TRBV7-9 to TRBJ2-1, with D tentatively TRBD1 (6 bases). The CDR3 is 15 amino acids. Germline assignment: CDR1 SEHNR and CDR2 FQNEAQ (reference sequence). Between the trimmed V and J ends, which lost 4 bases and 4 bases, there was a span of 14 bases. CDR3 amino acids: CASSYSQGLYNEQFF. CDR3 in DNA: TGTGCCAGCAGCTATAGCCAGGGGTTGTACAATGAGCAGTTCTTC. Using reference TRBV7-9 and TRBJ2-1 for the parts outside the CDR3, the full variable domain is DTGVSQNPRHKITKRGQNVTFRCDPISEHNRLYWYRQTLGQGPEFLTYFQNEAQLEKSRLLSDRFSAERPKGSFSTLEIQRTEQGDSAMYLCASSYSQGLYNEQFFGPGTRLTVL.

This chain uses TRBV27 with TRBJ1-1, with TRBD1 matching 9 bases. The CDR3 has 16 amino acids. Germline V CDR1 and CDR2: MNHEY, SMNVEV (reference sequence). J was trimmed by 4 bases and V by 5 bases; bases with no gene match: 11. This CDR3 is CASSQNRGRGSTEAFF. The DNA of the CDR3 is TGTGCCAGCAGTCAGAACAGGGGGCGCGGAAGCACTGAAGCTTTCTTT.

The chain couples TRBV7-3 to TRBJ2-1, with 8 bases lining up with TRBD2. This CDR3 has 15 residues. V gave up 0 bases and J gave up 7 bases; unmatched junction bases: 5. The germline V gene has CDR1 SGHTA and CDR2 FQGTGA. CDR3 region: CASSLTPGLVNEQFF. As DNA, the CDR3 is TGTGCCAGCAGCTTAACCCCGGGACTAGTAAATGAGCAGTTCTTC. The full variable domain, completed using reference TRBV7-3 and TRBJ2-1, is GAGVSQTPSNKVTEKGKYVELRCDPISGHTALYWYRQSLGQGPEFLIYFQGTGAADDSGLPNDRFFAVRPEGSVSTLKIQRTERGDSAVYLCASSLTPGLVNEQFFGPGTRLTVL.

The chain joins TRBV19 to TRBJ2-7; D remains ambiguous. The ends were cut back, 3 bases at V and 2 bases at J, with 17 bases in the middle. The CDR3 runs 16 residues. Germline V gene lookup returns CDR1 LNHDA and CDR2 SQIVND (reference sequence). DNA of the CDR3: TGTGCCAGTAGTATGTTATACGTTACCTCTCCCTACGAGCAGTACTTC. As protein: CASSMLYVTSPYEQYF.

The chain carries TRBV9 and TRBJ2-7, with D tentatively TRBD1 or TRBD2 (5 bases each). This CDR3 region has 14 residues. The germline CDR1 and CDR2 sequences are SGDLS and YYNGEE. V shed 3 bases and J shed 2 bases, with 12 bases lying between them. CDR3 nucleotide sequence: TGTGCCAGCAGCGGAGGGGCGGGTCCCTACGAGCAGTACTTC. This translates into CASSGGAGPYEQYF.

The chain uses TRBV11-2 and TRBJ2-7; TRBD1 might be the D (7 bases). CDR3 length: 17 residues. Germline V gene sequence: CDR1 SGHAT, CDR2 FQNNGV. Trimming removed 2 bases at V and 4 bases at J, with 21 bases between. The CDR3 bases are TGTGCCAGCAGCTTAAGGGGGCGGGGCCCCCTTAGGTACGAGCAGTACTTC. As protein: CASSLRGRGPLRYEQYF. The entire variable domain, with the rest obtained from reference TRBV11-2 and TRBJ2-7, is as follows: EAGVAQSPRYKIIEKRQSVAFWCNPISGHATLYWYQQILGQGPKLLIQFQNNGVVDDSQLPKDRFSAERLKGVDSTLKIQPAKLEDSAVYLCASSLRGRGPLRYEQYFGPGTRLTVT.

The chain combines TRBV4-1 with TRBJ2-7; D remains unclear. The CDR3 totals 15 residues. V lost 0 bases and J lost 3, with 12 bases in between. Germline V gene sequence: CDR1 MGHRA, CDR2 YSYEKL. The CDR3 protein is CASSQDWIQNYEQYF. In DNA, the CDR3 is TGCGCCAGCAGCCAAGATTGGATACAGAACTACGAGCAGTACTTC.

This rearrangement joins TRBV11-2 to TRBJ2-5; tentative D call: TRBD2 (6 bases). The germline CDR1 and CDR2 sequences are SGHAT and FQNNGV. V shed 2 bases and J shed 5 bases, with 12 bases lying between them. The CDR3 is made up of 14 amino acids. The CDR3 protein is CASSLWGLTETQYF. CDR3 coding DNA: TGTGCCAGCAGCTTATGGGGACTCACTGAGACCCAGTACTTC.

This chain uses TRBV28 with TRBJ2-2, with 9 bases that match TRBD1. The germline V gene encodes CDR1 MDHEN and CDR2 SYDVKM. After removal of 4 bases from V and 3 bases from J, the junction contained 0 bases not matched to a gene. This CDR3 has 14 amino acids. CDR3 in amino acids: CASSWTGDTGELFF. The CDR3 bases are TGTGCCAGCAGTTGGACAGGGGACACCGGGGAGCTGTTTTTT.

V gene TRBV28 combines with J gene TRBJ2-7; D gene ambiguous. The CDR3 has 16 residues. Per the germline V gene, CDR1 is MDHEN and CDR2 is SYDVKM. V lost 1 base and J lost 4, with 17 bases in between. The DNA of the CDR3 is TGTGCCAGCAGTTTATACTACGGACCCTACACTTACGAGCAGTACTTC. Amino acid sequence: CASSLYYGPYTYEQYF. Filled out from reference TRBV28 and TRBJ2-7, the complete variable domain reads DVKVTQSSRYLVKRTGEKVFLECVQDMDHENMFWYRQDPGLGLRLIYFSYDVKMKEKGDIPEGYSVSREKKERFSLILESASTNQTSMYLCASSLYYGPYTYEQYFGPGTRLTVT.

This clone was seen only a few times. The J gene is TRBJ2-2, the V gene TRBV28; D is unclear. Germline V gene data show CDR1 as MDHEN and CDR2 as SYDVKM. The V end lost 6 bases, the J end lost 9 bases, and 14 bases lay between the germline ends. The CDR3 has 13 amino acids. CDR3 region: CASRYLSSRELFF. The CDR3 DNA is TGTGCCAGCAGGTACCTCTCCTCCCGGGAGCTGTTTTTT.

The chain recombines TRBV4-2 with TRBJ2-5, with TRBD2 matching 7 bases. The CDR3 loop spans 16 amino acids. J was trimmed by 2 bases and V by 1 base; bases with no gene match: 7. From germline, CDR1 is LGHNA and CDR2 YNFKEQ. This CDR3 reads CASSQVALAVQETQYF. The DNA of the CDR3 is TGTGCCAGCAGCCAAGTGGCTCTAGCGGTACAAGAGACCCAGTACTTC.

The chain recombines TRBV28 with TRBJ2-3; TRBD2 matches at 8 bases. Germline V gene data show CDR1 as MDHEN and CDR2 as SYDVKM. CDR3 size: 14 residues. The V gene end was trimmed by 6 bases and the J gene end by 8 bases; junction bases not matched to a gene: 10. The CDR3 DNA is TGTGCCAGCAGCCTACGGGGGGGTAAGGTTACGCAGTATTTT. This sequence encodes CASSLRGGKVTQYF.

The V gene is TRBV5-1, the J gene TRBJ2-3, with a possible D match to TRBD2 (6 bases). This CDR3 spans 16 amino acids. Trimming stripped 1 base from V and 0 bases from J, with 12 bases between. Germline-derived CDR1 and CDR2 are SGHRS and YFSETQ. CDR3 loop: CASSLTAGPSTDTQYF. The CDR3 DNA sequence: TGCGCCAGCAGCTTGACGGCGGGACCTAGCACAGATACGCAGTATTTT.

This clone has a single count. This chain uses TRBV5-1 with TRBJ1-4; D uncertain. The CDR3 sequence is 14 residues long. The V gene's germline CDR1 is SGHRS and CDR2 YFSETQ. The V end was cut by 4 bases, the J end by 8 bases, with 15 bases between. The CDR3 DNA reads TGCGCCAGCAGCCCTATGGACTATGGGGAAAAACTGTTTTTT. It specifies CASSPMDYGEKLFF.

The chain has TRBV5-1 and TRBJ2-1; TRBD2 agrees at 8 bases. There are 15 residues in the CDR3. CDR1 SGHRS and CDR2 YFSETQ come from the germline V gene. The ends lost 2 bases at V and 2 bases at J; junction bases unmatched: 3. Written as DNA, the CDR3 is TGCGCCAGCAGCTTAATAGCGGGGCCCTACAATGAGCAGTTCTTC. It encodes CASSLIAGPYNEQFF. The full variable domain, rest sourced from reference TRBV5-1 and TRBJ2-1, is KAGVTQTPRYLIKTRGQQVTLSCSPISGHRSVSWYQQTPGQGLQFLFEYFSETQRNKGNFPGRFSGRQFSNSRSEMNVSTLELGDSALYLCASSLIAGPYNEQFFGPGTRLTVL.